One and the same sample provided the 22 T cell receptor beta chains below, sequenced in a study of shared T cell receptors in the human thymus. Sequenced by immunoSEQ multiplex PCR; TCRdb stores in-frame clones only, minus some. The sample has about 400,000 clones, 85% to 95% seen once. The sequenced sample consisted of thymocytes. All receptors derive from a human donor.

This rearrangement joins TRBV4-3 to TRBJ2-5, with 9 bases that match TRBD1. Germline V gene lookup returns CDR1 LGHNA and CDR2 YSLEER. Trimming at V came to 0 bases and at J to 7 bases, leaving 27 bases not matched to a gene. The CDR3 length is 22 residues. The CDR3: CASSQDCVIRVCRDRVKWTQYF. In nucleotides, the CDR3 is TGCGCCAGCAGCCAAGATTGTGTGATTCGGGTGTGCCGGGACAGGGTTAAGTGGACCCAGTACTTC.

The V gene is TRBV16, the J gene TRBJ2-5, with D unclear. The CDR3 is 14 amino acids. The V gene's germline CDR1 is KGHSY and CDR2 FQNENV. Trimming pared 4 bases from V and 2 bases from J, leaving 11 bases between. CDR3 DNA sequence: TGTGCCAGCAGCCCGAGACATCTACAAGAGACCCAGTACTTC. This gives the protein CASSPRHLQETQYF.

The rearrangement uses TRBV10-3 and TRBJ2-5; 7 bases fit TRBD1. CDR1 and CDR2 from the germline V gene are ENHRY and SYGVKD. V lost 6 bases and J lost 5; bases outside the gene matches: 12. There are 15 residues in the CDR3. The CDR3 here is CAIRTDRDLGETQYF. The CDR3 DNA is TGTGCCATCAGGACCGACAGGGATCTTGGGGAGACCCAGTACTTC.

The chain joins TRBV4-3 to TRBJ2-5; 10 bases fit TRBD1. The CDR3 runs to 18 residues. Germline values: CDR1 LGHNA, CDR2 YSLEER. V gave up 1 base and J gave up 2 bases; unmatched junction bases: 10. DNA of the CDR3: TGCGCCAGCAGCCAAGGACCCTCGGGACAGGGGAGGCAAGAGACCCAGTACTTC. Its protein is CASSQGPSGQGRQETQYF.

This clone was seen just once. The chain has TRBV11-2 and TRBJ2-3; D remains ambiguous. This CDR3 is built from 16 residues. The germline CDR1 and CDR2 sequences are SGHAT and FQNNGV. The ends were cut back, 4 bases at V and 1 base at J, with 15 bases in the middle. In nucleotides, the CDR3 is TGTGCCAGCAGCTCCCCCCCGCGGCGTGGCACAGATACGCAGTATTTT. It is translated as CASSSPPRRGTDTQYF.

The chain recombines TRBV27 with TRBJ2-7; 9 bases match TRBD2. CDR1 MNHEY and CDR2 SMNVEV come from the germline V gene (reference sequence). The junction had 9 bases not matched to a gene; V was cut back by 5 bases and J by 1 base. There are 16 residues in the CDR3. The CDR3 protein is CASSRASGTLSYEQYF. In nucleotides, the CDR3 is TGTGCCAGCAGTCGAGCTAGCGGGACGCTTTCCTACGAGCAGTACTTC.

The rearrangement joins TRBV11-3 to TRBJ2-2; the D gene is possibly TRBD1 (5 bases). Trimming shortened V by 5 bases and J by 1 base, and 26 bases separated the two germline ends. The CDR3 length is 20 residues. The germline CDR1 and CDR2 sequences are SGHNT and YENEEA. CDR3 DNA sequence: TGTGCCAGCAGCCTATACCCATGCTATTTAGGGGTCGGGAACACCGGGGAGCTGTTTTTT. This codes for CASSLYPCYLGVGNTGELFF.

This clone is a singleton in its sample. This rearrangement joins TRBV7-2 to TRBJ2-3, with D possibly being TRBD2 (6 bases). The V gene lost 5 bases and the J gene lost 2 bases, with 17 bases spanning the gap. Germline CDR1 is SGHTA and CDR2 is FQGNSA. The CDR3 loop spans 16 amino acids. The CDR3 region is CASSRPGVCLTDTQYF. CDR3 coding DNA: TGTGCCAGCAGCCGACCGGGGGTGTGCCTCACAGATACGCAGTATTTT.

This clone appeared a single time. This chain links TRBV27 with TRBJ2-2; 10 nucleotides line up with TRBD1. V trimming: 4 bases; J trimming: 4 bases; junction bases outside the gene matches: 15. Germline-derived CDR1 and CDR2 are MNHEY and SMNVEV (reference sequence). The CDR3 runs 19 residues. This chain's CDR3 is CASSSNFQPGQGFTGELFF. As DNA, the CDR3 is TGTGCCAGCAGTTCCAACTTTCAACCGGGACAGGGGTTCACCGGGGAGCTGTTTTTT.

The genes are TRBV5-6 and TRBJ1-2; maybe TRBD1 (6 bases). V lost 4 bases, J lost 2 bases, and 9 bases lay in between. The CDR3 spans 13 residues. Looked up from germline, CDR1 is SGHDT and CDR2 is YYEEEE. CDR3 in DNA: TGTGCCAGCAGCGCCGGACAGAACTATGGCTACACCTTC. This codes for CASSAGQNYGYTF.

The chain is built from TRBV15 and TRBJ1-6; D remains unclear. Trimming removed 1 base at V and 3 bases at J, with 13 bases between. Germline CDR1 reads LNHNV; CDR2 reads YYDKDF (reference sequence). The CDR3 runs 17 residues. The CDR3 loop is CATSRGPGDIYNSPLHF. DNA for the CDR3: TGTGCCACCAGCAGAGGCCCCGGAGATATCTATAATTCACCCCTCCACTTT.

V usage is TRBV14 and J usage is TRBJ1-1; 7 bases map to TRBD1. In germline, CDR1 is SGHDN, CDR2 FVKESK. The CDR3 loop spans 17 amino acids. With V trimmed by 3 bases and J by 0 bases, 10 bases remained unmatched. Written as DNA, the CDR3 is TGTGCCAGCAGCCAGCTAACCGGGACAGACATGAACACTGAAGCTTTCTTT. This sequence encodes CASSQLTGTDMNTEAFF.

This clone was seen a few times. This chain joins TRBV5-4 and TRBJ1-2, with D possibly TRBD1 on 6 matching bases. V lost 2 bases and J 5 bases, leaving 19 bases between the germline ends. This CDR3 comprises 16 residues. The germline gives CDR1 SGHNT, CDR2 YYREEE (reference sequence). The CDR3 sequence is CASSFLSLAGDYGYTF. The DNA for the CDR3 is TGTGCCAGCAGCTTTTTGTCTTTGGCAGGGGATTATGGCTACACCTTC. Together with reference TRBV5-4 and TRBJ1-2, the CDR3 gives the full variable domain: ETGVTQSPTHLIKTRGQQVTLRCSSQSGHNTVSWYQQALGQGPQFIFQYYREEENGRGNFPPRFSGLQFPNYSSELNVNALELDDSALYLCASSFLSLAGDYGYTFGSGTRLTVV.

This chain links TRBV7-9 with TRBJ1-2; 8 bases are shared with TRBD1. There are 12 residues in the CDR3. Germline CDR1 reads SEHNR; CDR2 reads FQNEAQ (reference sequence). V shed 3 bases, J shed 7 bases, and the junction held 1 base outside the gene matches. The CDR3 DNA sequence: TGTGCCAGCAGCTTTGACAGGGGTGGCTACACCTTC. Residues: CASSFDRGGYTF.

The chain couples TRBV7-9 to TRBJ2-7, with 10 bases that match TRBD2. J gave up 0 bases and V 5 bases, and 4 bases lay outside the gene matches. The V gene's germline CDR1 is SEHNR and CDR2 FQNEAQ (reference sequence). This CDR3 comprises 15 residues. DNA for the CDR3: TGTGCCAGCAGCCGACTAGCGGGCAGCTCCTACGAGCAGTACTTC. Translated: CASSRLAGSSYEQYF.

The rearrangement links TRBV25-1 to TRBJ2-7, with D hard to call. The CDR3 has 10 amino acids. V lost 4 bases and J lost 4, with 2 bases in between. CDR1 and CDR2 (germline): MGHDK, SYGVNS. CDR3: CASSAYEQYF. CDR3 in DNA: TGTGCCAGCAGTGCTTACGAGCAGTACTTC.

The chain carries TRBV30 and TRBJ1-2; TRBD1 matches at 7 bases. Germline V gene lookup returns CDR1 GTSNPN and CDR2 SVGIG (reference sequence). This CDR3 comprises 15 residues. V trimming: 4 bases; J trimming: 3 bases; junction bases outside the gene matches: 11. CDR3 sequence: CAWILKGQKYYGYTF. CDR3 bases: TGTGCCTGGATCTTAAAGGGACAGAAGTACTATGGCTACACCTTC. Variable domain in full (rest from reference TRBV30 and TRBJ1-2): SQTIHQWPATLVQPVGSPLSLECTVEGTSNPNLYWYRQAAGRGLQLLFYSVGIGQISSEVPQNLSASRPQDRQFILSSKKLLLSDSGFYLCAWILKGQKYYGYTFGSGTRLTVV.

The DNA of the CDR3 is TGTGCCAGCAGAGCACCGGGAGGGTCCTACGAGCAGTACTTC. Translating it yields CASRAPGGSYEQYF. This chain joins TRBV28 and TRBJ2-5; 8 bases match TRBD2. The DNA end lines up better with TRBJ2-7; the J call may be wrong. Germline CDR1 MDHEN, CDR2 SYDVKM. There are 14 residues in the CDR3.

The chain is built from TRBV6-6 and TRBJ2-1; D gene unclear. The CDR3 runs to 10 residues. Trimming took off 4 bases at V and 6 bases at J, with 1 base between the two ends. Germline CDR1 is MNHNY and CDR2 is SVGAGI (reference sequence). The CDR3: CASSSNEQFF. The CDR3 DNA follows: TGTGCCAGCAGTTCCAATGAGCAGTTCTTC.

The gene calls are TRBV28 and TRBJ1-2; 7 bases agree with TRBD1. J lost 4 bases, V lost 5 bases, and 4 bases had no gene match. CDR1 and CDR2 from the germline V gene are MDHEN and SYDVKM. The CDR3 runs 13 residues. The CDR3 DNA follows: TGTGCCAGCAGTACAGGGGACCCCTATGGCTACACCTTC. It specifies CASSTGDPYGYTF.

The gene calls are TRBV6-9 and TRBJ2-1; D is perhaps TRBD1 (5 bases). V dropped 4 bases and J dropped 5 bases, with 15 bases sitting between them. There are 15 residues in the CDR3. Per the germline V gene, CDR1 is MNHGY and CDR2 is SVAAGI. CDR3 nucleotides: TGTGCCAGCAGTTCAGGGCCCCCACCCAACAATGAGCAGTTCTTC. The encoded protein is CASSSGPPPNNEQFF.

The CDR3 bases are TGTGCCAGCAGCTTCGAGGGACAGGGGTGGAATGAAAAACTGTTTTTT. Encoded protein: CASSFEGQGWNEKLFF. J is TRBJ1-4 and V is TRBV7-9, with 10 bases lining up with TRBD1. This CDR3 region has 16 residues. Germline CDR1 SEHNR, CDR2 FQNEAQ (reference sequence). V gave up 3 bases and J gave up 5 bases; unmatched junction bases: 6.